Following are 13 T cell receptor beta chains from one sample sequenced in a study of post-analysis software for immune sequencing data. General study points: Controls showed lower frequencies than patients for four to six TRBV segments, and TRBV5-6, TRBV5-1 and TRBV20-1 were among these.

The antigens these receptors bind are not known. The library was made from cDNA and included unique molecular identifiers. TCRdb re-analysed the PCR reads in MiXCR, keeping a single row per CDR3 protein. The data hold roughly 800,000 distinct CDR3 sequences, with approximately 57% observed a single time. Sequenced: blood. These receptors were collected from a girl aged 5-17 years with multiple sclerosis.

The chain recombines TRBV6-1 with TRBJ2-7, with D possibly called TRBD1 or TRBD2 (5 bases each). Germline loops: CDR1 MNHNS, CDR2 SASEGT. V lost 0 bases, J lost 4 bases, and 13 bases lay in between. This CDR3 spans 15 amino acids. The CDR3 is CASSEAHWGLYEQYF. The CDR3 bases are TGTGCCAGCAGTGAAGCGCACTGGGGGTTGTACGAGCAGTACTTC.

CDR3 in amino acids: CASRAGTYLETQYF. CDR3 DNA sequence: TGTGCCAGCAGAGCCGGGACCTATTTGGAGACCCAGTACTTC. The chain couples TRBV2 to TRBJ2-5; D tentatively reads TRBD1 or TRBD2 (5 bases each). V dropped 6 bases and J dropped 5 bases, with 16 bases sitting between them. Germline V gene lookup returns CDR1 SNHLY and CDR2 FYNNEI. The CDR3 contains 14 residues.

This clonotype was observed a handful of times. This sequence joins TRBV2 and TRBJ2-4; D is uncertain. Germline-derived CDR1 and CDR2 are SNHLY and FYNNEI. Trimming left V 3 bases short and J 1 base short, with 7 bases between. The CDR3 spans 14 residues. CDR3 sequence reads: CASSDTVAKNIQYF. Here the CDR3 DNA reads TGTGCCAGCAGTGACACAGTGGCCAAAAACATTCAGTACTTC.

This chain connects TRBV27 to TRBJ2-4; D possibly corresponds to TRBD2 (5 bases). This CDR3 region has 12 residues. The V and J ends lost 3 bases and 13 bases respectively, with 13 bases between them. CDR1 is MNHEY and CDR2 is SMNVEV in the germline V gene (reference sequence). The CDR3 reads CASSFSGLEQYF. In DNA, the CDR3 is TGTGCCAGCAGTTTCTCAGGACTGGAGCAGTACTTC.

In its sample, this clonotype was seen once. The chain couples TRBV29-1 to TRBJ1-2; D remains unclear. The length of the CDR3 is 13 residues. Trimming stripped 2 bases from V and 4 bases from J, with 11 bases between. Germline V CDR1 and CDR2: SQVTM, ANQGSEA. In DNA form, the CDR3 reads TGCAGCGTTGAAAAGGCAGAGGTCTATGGCTACACCTTC. Its protein product is CSVEKAEVYGYTF.

V usage is TRBV12-3 or TRBV12-4 and J usage is TRBJ1-1; TRBD1 might be the D (6 bases). Trimming stripped 6 bases from V and 0 bases from J, with 11 bases between. The CDR3 is 14 amino acids. The CDR3 DNA sequence: TGTGCCAGCAGGGACAGTCCCCTGAACACTGAAGCTTTCTTT. Protein product: CASRDSPLNTEAFF.

Comments on this clonotype: A much larger clone differs from this one at a single base, so this may be a read error. V and J are TRBV6-5 and TRBJ2-7; D is possibly TRBD1 (7 bases). The CDR3 has 15 amino acids. Trimming pared 5 bases from V and 3 bases from J, leaving 17 bases between. CDR1 and CDR2 from the germline V gene are MNHEY and SVGAGI. CDR3 amino acids: CASSTSGDSFYEQYF. DNA of the CDR3: TGTGCCAGCAGTACATCGGGGGACAGCTTCTACGAGCAGTACTTC.

The chain links TRBV20-1 to TRBJ2-1, with 9 bases fitting TRBD2. Germline V gives CDR1 DFQATT, CDR2 SNEGSKA (reference sequence). This CDR3 region has 18 residues. V lost 2 bases, J lost 0 bases, and 11 bases stayed unmatched. For the CDR3, the DNA is TGCAGTGCTAGAAGAATTAGCGGGGGCCAAAGCTCCTACAATGAGCAGTTCTTC. Protein product: CSARRISGGQSSYNEQFF.

The rearrangement links TRBV6-6 to TRBJ2-3, with D perhaps matching TRBD1 or TRBD2 (5 bases each). The germline V gene encodes CDR1 MNHNY and CDR2 SVGAGI (reference sequence). This CDR3 contains 16 residues. V gave up 6 bases and J gave up 3 bases, with 19 bases separating them. CDR3 residues: CASSPPGAGLTDTQYF. DNA for the CDR3: TGTGCCAGCAGCCCCCCCGGGGCTGGACTGACAGATACGCAGTATTTT.

V is TRBV7-3 and J is TRBJ1-1, with D possibly matching TRBD1 (5 bases). CDR3 length equals 17 residues. Germline CDR1 and CDR2: SGHTA and FQGTGA. V was shortened by 9 bases and J by 3 bases, with 26 bases between the two germline ends. The CDR3 protein is CARRVGFEGHRDTEAFF. CDR3 nucleotide sequence: TGTGCCAGACGAGTAGGGTTCGAGGGGCATCGGGACACTGAAGCTTTCTTT.

This clonotype has only a few counts. The chain has TRBV24-1 and TRBJ2-1; TRBD2 matches 8 bases. J was trimmed by 7 bases and V by 5 bases; bases with no gene match: 6. Looked up from germline, CDR1 is KGHDR and CDR2 is SFDVKD. This CDR3 has 14 residues. CDR3 DNA sequence: TGTGCCACCAGTGTTAGCGGGACCTGGAATGAGCAGTTCTTC. It codes for CATSVSGTWNEQFF.

This chain connects TRBV12-3 or TRBV12-4 to TRBJ1-5; perhaps TRBD1 as D (5 bases). The ends were cut back, 5 bases at V and 5 bases at J, with 13 bases in the middle. The CDR3 loop spans 14 amino acids. The CDR3 bases are TGTGCCAGCAGTGGGGCCAGAGGCGATCAGCCCCAGCATTTT. It translates to CASSGARGDQPQHF.

As regards this clonotype: Compared with germline, one end of the junction differs, possibly owing to a read error. The chain combines TRBV29-1 with TRBJ2-1, with 10 nucleotides matching TRBD2. The V gene's germline CDR1 is SQVTM and CDR2 ANQGSEA. The CDR3 length is 14 residues. The chain's CDR3 is CSVASGRTYSEQFF. The CDR3 DNA sequence: TGCAGCGTAGCTAGCGGGAGAACCTACAGTGAGCAGTTCTTC.